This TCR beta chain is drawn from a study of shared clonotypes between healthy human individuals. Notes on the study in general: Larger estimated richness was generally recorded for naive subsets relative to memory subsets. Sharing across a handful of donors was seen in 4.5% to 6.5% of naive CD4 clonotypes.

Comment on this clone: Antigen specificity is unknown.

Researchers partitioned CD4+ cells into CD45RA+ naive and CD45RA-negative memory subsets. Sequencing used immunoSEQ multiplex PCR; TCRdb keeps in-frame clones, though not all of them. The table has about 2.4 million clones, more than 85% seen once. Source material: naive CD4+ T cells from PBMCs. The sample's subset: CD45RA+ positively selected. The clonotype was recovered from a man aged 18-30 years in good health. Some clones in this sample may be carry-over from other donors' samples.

The CDR3 DNA is TGTGCCAGCTCACCGCAGGGGACTAGCGGGAGGGCCCACAATGAGCAGTTCTTC. Its translation is CASSPQGTSGRAHNEQFF. V usage is TRBV18 and J usage is TRBJ2-1; 16 bases line up with TRBD2. V was pared by 3 bases and J by 5 bases, with 7 bases of the junction left unmatched. Germline CDR1 and CDR2: KGHSH and LQKENI. This CDR3 spans 18 amino acids.